The clone carrying this TCR beta chain has a handful of counts. Germline V lookup: CDR1 SGHTA, CDR2 FQGTGA. Trimming took 3 bases from V and 4 from J; bases not matched to a gene: 5. The CDR3 runs to 15 residues. This sample is drawn from a study of T cells in Graves' hyperthyroidism and ophthalmopathy. TCR beta CDR3 regions were amplified from RNA. The HTBI primer set drove a first-round RT-PCR of the TCR CDR3. TCRdb processed the multiplex PCR reads anew with MiXCR; each CDR3 protein has one entry. The sample has around 380,000 distinct CDR3 sequences, approximately 15% seen once. Material for sequencing was blood. This TCR came from a man younger than 40 with Graves' hyperthyroidism that later progressed to Graves' ophthalmopathy. The chain uses TRBV7-3 and TRBJ2-1; TRBD2 matches 8 bases. The CDR3 DNA sequence: TGTGCCAGCAGCTTGGATCGGGGGGGATACAATGAGCAGTTCTTC. The encoded protein is CASSLDRGGYNEQFF.